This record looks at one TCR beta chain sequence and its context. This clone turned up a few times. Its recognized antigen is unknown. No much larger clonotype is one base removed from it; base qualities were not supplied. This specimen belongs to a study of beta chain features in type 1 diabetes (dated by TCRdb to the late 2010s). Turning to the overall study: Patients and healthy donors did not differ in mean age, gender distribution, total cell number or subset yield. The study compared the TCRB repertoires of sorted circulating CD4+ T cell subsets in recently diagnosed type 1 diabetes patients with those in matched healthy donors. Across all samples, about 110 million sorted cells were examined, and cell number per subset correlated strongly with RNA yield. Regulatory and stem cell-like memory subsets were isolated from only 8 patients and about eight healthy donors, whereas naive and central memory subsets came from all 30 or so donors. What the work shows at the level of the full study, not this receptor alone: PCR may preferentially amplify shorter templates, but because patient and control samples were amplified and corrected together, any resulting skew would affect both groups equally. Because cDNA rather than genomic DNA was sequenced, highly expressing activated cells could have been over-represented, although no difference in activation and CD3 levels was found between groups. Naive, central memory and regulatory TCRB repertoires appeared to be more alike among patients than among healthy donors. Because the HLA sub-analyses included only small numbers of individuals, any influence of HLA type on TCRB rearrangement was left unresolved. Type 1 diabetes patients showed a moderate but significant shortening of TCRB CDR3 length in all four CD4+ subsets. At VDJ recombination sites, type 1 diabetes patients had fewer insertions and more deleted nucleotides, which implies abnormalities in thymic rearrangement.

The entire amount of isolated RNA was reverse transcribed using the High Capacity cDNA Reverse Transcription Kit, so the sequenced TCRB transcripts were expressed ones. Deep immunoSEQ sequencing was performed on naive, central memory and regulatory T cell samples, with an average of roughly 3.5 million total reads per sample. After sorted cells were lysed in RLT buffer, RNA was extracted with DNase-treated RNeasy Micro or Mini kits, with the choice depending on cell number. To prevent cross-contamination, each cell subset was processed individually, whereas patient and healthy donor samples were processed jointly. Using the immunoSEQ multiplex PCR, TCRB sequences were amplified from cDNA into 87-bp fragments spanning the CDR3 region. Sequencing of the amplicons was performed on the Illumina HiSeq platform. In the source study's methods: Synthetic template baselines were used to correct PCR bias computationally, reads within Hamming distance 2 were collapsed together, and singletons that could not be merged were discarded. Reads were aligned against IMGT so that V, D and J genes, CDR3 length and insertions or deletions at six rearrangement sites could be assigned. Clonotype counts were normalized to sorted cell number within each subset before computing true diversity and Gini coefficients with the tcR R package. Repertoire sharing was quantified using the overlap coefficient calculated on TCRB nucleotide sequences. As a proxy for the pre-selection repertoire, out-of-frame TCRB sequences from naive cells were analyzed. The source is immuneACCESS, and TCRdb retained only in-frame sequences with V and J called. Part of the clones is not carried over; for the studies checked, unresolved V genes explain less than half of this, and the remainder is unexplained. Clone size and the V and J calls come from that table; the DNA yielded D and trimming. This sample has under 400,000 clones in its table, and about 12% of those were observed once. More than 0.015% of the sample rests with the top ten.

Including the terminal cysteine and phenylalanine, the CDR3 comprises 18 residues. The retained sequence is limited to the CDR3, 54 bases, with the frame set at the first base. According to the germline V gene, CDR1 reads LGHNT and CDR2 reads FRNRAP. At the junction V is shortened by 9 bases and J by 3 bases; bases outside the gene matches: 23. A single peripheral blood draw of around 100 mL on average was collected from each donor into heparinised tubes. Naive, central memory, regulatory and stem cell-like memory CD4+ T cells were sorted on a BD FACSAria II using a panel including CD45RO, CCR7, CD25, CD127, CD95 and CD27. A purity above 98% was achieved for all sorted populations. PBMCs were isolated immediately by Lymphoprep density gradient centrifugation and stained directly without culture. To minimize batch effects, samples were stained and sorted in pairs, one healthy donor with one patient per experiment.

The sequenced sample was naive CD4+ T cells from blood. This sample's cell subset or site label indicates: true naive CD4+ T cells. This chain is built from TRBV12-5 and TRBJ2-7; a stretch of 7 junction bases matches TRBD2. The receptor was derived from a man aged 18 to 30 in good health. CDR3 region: CARLLSRGDRIFLYEQYF. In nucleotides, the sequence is TGTGCTAGGCTTCTCTCACGGGGGGACCGAATATTCCTCTACGAGCAGTACTTC.